The T cell receptor beta chain described here comes from a study of blood T cell repertoires in COVID-19. The CDR3 loop spans 14 amino acids. V shed 3 bases and J shed 0 bases, with 8 bases lying between them. The V gene's germline CDR1 is LNHDA and CDR2 SQIVND (reference sequence). Method: immunoSEQ multiplex PCR; TCRdb's copy keeps in-frame clones and lacks some. Of about 400,000 clones in the sample, around 90% were seen once. Specimen: PBMCs or T cells enriched from blood (not recorded which). The receptor's source is a woman aged 40-49 years with acute COVID-19. V is TRBV19 and J is TRBJ1-1; D is uncertain. The CDR3, as DNA: TGTGCCAGTAGTATTTTCGGGGTGAACACTGAAGCTTTCTTT. Protein sequence: CASSIFGVNTEAFF.